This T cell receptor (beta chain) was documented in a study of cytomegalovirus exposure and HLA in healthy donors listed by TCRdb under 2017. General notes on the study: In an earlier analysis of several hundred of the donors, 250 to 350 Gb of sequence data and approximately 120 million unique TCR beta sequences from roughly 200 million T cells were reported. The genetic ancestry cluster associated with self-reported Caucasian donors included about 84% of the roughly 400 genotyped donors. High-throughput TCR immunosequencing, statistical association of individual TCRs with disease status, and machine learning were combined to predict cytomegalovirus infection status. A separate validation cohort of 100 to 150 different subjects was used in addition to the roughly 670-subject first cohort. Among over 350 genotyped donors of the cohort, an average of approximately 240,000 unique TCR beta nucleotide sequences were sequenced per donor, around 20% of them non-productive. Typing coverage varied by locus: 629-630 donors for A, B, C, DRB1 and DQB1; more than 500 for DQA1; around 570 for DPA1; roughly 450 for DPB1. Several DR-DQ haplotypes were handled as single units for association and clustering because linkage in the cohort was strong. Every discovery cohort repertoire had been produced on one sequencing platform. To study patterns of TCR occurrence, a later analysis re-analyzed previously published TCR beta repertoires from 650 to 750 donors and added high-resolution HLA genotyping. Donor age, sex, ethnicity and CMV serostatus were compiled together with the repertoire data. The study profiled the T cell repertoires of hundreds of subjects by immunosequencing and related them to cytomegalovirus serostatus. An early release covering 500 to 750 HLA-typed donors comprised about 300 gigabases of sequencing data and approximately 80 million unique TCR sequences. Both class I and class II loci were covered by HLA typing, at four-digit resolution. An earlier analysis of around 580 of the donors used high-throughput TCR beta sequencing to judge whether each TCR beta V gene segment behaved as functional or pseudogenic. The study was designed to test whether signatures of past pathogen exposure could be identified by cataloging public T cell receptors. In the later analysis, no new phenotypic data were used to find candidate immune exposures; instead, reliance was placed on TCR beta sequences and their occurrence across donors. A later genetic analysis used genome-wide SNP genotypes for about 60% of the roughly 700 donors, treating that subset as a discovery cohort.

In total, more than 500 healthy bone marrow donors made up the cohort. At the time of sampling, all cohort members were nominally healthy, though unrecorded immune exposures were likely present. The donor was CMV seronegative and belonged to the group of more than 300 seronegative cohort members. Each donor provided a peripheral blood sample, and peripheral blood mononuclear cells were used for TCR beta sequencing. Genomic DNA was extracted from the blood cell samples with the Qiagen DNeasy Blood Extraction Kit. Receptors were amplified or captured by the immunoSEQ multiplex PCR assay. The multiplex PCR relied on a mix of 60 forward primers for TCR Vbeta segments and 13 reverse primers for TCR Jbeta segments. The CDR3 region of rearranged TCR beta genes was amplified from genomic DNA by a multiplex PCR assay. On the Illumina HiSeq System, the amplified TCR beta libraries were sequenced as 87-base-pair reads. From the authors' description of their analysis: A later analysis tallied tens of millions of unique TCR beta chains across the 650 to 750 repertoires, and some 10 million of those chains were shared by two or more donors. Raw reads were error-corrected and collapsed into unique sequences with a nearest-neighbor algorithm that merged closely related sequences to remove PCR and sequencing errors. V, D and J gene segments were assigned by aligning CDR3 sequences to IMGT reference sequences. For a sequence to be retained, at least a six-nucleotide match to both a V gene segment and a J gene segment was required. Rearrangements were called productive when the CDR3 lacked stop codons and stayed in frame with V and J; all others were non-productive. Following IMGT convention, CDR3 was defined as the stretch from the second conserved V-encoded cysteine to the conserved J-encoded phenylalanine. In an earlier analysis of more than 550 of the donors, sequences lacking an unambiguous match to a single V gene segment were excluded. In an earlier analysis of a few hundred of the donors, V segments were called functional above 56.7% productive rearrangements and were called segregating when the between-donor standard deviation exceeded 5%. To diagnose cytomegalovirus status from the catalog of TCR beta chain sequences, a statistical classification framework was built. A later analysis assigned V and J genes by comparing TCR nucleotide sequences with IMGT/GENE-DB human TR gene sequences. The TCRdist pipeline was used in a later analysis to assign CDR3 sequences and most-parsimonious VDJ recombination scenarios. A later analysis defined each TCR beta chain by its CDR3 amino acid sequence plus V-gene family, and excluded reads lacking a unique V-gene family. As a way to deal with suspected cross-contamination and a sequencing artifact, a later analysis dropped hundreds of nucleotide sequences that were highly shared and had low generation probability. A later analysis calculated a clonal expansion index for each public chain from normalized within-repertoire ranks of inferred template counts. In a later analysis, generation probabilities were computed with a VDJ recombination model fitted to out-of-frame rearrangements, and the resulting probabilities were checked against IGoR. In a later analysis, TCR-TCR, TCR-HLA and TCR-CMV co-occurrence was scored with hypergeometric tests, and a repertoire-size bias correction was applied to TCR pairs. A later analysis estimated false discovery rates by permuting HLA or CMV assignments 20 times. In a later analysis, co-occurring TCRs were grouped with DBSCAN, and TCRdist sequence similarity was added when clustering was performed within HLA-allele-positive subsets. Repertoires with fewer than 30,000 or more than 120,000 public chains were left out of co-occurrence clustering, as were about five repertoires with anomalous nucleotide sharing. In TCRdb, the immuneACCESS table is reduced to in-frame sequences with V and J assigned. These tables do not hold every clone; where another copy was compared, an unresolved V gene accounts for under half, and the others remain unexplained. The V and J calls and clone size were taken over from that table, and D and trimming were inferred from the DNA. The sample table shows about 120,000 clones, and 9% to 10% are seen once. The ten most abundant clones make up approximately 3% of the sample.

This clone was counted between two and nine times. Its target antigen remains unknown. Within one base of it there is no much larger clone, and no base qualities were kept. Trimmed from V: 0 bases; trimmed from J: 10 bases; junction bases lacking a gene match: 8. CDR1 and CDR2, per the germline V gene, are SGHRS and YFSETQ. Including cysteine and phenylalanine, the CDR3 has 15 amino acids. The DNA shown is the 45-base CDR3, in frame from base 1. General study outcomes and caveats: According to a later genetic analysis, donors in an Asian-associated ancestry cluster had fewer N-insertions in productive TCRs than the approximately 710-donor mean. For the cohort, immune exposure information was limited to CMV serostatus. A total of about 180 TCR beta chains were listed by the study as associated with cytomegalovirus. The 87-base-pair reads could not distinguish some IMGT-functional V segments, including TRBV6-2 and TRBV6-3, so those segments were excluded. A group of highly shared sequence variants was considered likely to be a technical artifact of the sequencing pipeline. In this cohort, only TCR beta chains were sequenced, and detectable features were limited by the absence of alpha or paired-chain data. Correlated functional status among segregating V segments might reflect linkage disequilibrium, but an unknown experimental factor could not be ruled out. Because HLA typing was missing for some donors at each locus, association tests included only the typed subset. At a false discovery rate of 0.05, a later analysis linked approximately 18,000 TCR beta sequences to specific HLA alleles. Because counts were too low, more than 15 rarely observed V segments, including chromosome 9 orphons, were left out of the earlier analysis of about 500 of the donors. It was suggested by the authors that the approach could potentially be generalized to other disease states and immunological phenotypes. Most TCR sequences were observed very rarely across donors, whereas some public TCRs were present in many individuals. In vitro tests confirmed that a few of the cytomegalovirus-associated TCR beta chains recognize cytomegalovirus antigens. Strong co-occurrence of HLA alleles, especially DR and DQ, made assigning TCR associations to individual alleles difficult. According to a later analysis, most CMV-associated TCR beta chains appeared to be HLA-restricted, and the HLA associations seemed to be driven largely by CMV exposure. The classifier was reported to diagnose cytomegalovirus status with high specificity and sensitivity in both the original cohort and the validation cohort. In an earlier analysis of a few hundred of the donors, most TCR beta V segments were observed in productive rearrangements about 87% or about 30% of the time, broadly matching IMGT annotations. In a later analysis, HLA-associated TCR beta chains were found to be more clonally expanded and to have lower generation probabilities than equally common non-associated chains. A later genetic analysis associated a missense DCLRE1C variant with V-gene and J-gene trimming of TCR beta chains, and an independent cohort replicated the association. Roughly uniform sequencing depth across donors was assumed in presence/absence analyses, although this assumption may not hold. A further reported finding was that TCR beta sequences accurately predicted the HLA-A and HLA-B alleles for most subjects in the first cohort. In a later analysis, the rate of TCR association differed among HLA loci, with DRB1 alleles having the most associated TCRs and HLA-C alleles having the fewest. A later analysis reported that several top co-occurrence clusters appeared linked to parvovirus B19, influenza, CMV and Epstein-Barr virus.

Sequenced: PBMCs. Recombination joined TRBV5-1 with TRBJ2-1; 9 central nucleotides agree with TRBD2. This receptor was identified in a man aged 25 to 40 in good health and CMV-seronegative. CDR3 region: CASSLGPAGGLEQFF. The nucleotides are TGCGCCAGCAGCTTGGGTCCAGCGGGAGGCCTAGAGCAGTTCTTC.